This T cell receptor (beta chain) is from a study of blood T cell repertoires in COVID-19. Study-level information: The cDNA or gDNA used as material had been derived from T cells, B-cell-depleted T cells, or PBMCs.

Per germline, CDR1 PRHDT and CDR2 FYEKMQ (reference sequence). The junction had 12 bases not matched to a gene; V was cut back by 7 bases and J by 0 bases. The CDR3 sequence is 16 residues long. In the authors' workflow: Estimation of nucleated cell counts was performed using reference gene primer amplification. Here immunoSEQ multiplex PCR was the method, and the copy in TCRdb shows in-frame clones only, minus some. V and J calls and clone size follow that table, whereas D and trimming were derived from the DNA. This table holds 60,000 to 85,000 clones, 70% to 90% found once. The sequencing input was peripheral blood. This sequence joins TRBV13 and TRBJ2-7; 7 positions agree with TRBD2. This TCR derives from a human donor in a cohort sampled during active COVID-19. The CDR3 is CASTKRLAGSSYEQYF. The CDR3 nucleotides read TGTGCCAGCACCAAAAGACTAGCCGGAAGCTCCTACGAGCAGTACTTC.